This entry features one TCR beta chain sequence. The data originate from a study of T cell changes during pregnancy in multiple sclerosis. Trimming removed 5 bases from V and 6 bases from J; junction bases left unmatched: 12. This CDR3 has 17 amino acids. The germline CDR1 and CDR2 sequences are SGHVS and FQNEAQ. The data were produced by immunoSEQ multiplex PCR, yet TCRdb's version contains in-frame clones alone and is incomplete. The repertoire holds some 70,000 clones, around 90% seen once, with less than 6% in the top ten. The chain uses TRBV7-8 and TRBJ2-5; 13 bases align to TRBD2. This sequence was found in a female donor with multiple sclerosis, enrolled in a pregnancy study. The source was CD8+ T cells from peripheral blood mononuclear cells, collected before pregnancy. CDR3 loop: CASSPRLAGGLGKTQYF. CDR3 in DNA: TGTGCCAGCAGCCCAAGACTAGCGGGGGGACTCGGGAAGACCCAGTACTTC.